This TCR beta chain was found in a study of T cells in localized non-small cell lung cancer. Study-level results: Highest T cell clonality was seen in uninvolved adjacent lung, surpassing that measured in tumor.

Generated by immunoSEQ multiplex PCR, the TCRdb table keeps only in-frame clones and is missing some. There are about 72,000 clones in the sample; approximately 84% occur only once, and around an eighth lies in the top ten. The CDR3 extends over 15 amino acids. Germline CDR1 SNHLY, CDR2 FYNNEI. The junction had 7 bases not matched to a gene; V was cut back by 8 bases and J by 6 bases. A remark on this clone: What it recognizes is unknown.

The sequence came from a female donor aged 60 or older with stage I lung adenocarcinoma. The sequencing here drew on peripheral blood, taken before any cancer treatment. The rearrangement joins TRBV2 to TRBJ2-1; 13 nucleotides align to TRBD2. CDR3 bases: TGTGCCAGCGGGTGGACTAGCGGGAGTATCAATGAGCAGTTCTTC. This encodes CASGWTSGSINEQFF.